This T cell receptor beta chain was obtained from a study of control samples from healthy donors and cancer patients. Assay: immunoSEQ multiplex PCR; the TCRdb copy retains only in-frame clones and omits some. The sample lists approximately 150,000 clones; roughly 92% were seen once. The CDR3 runs 13 residues. Trimming removed 0 bases at V and 8 bases at J, with 8 bases between. Germline loops: CDR1 MNHEY, CDR2 SVGAGI. The TCR comes from a woman under 30 in good health. Input material: blood. The chain employs TRBV6-5 and TRBJ1-5; D unresolved. For the CDR3, the DNA is TGTGCCAGCAGTTACTCCCCACGGGAGCCCCAGCATTTT. It is translated as CASSYSPREPQHF.